This T cell receptor beta chain was captured by sequencing in a study of T cells in Graves' hyperthyroidism and ophthalmopathy. Study overall: Blood was drawn when the patient was first diagnosed and still untreated.

Study results and limitations: From stable hyperthyroidism, ophthalmopathy was set apart by a 13 V-J model.

Each ophthalmopathy patient scored at least 3 on the Clinical Activity Score and at least 4 on NOSPECS grade, with duration under 3 months. After removal of 3 bases from V and 2 bases from J, the junction contained 4 bases not matched to a gene. Germline CDR1 is WNHNN and CDR2 is SYGVQD (reference sequence). The CDR3 extends over 16 amino acids. What was amplified from RNA transcripts were TCR beta CDR3 regions. The HTBI primer set was used in a first-round RT-PCR of the TCR CDR3. TCRdb called the multiplex PCR reads again in MiXCR, with one record for every CDR3 protein. Of hundreds of thousands of distinct CDR3 sequences in the sample, roughly 20% were seen once. This clonotype was seen only a few times. Its antigen is not identified.

The chain carries TRBV10-1 and TRBJ2-2; 9 bases are shared with TRBD1. The sequence was collected from a man between 50 and 59 years old with Graves' ophthalmopathy. The sequenced sample consisted of blood. The CDR3 nucleotides are TGCGCCAGCAGTGACACGGGACAGGGTAACACCGGGGAGCTGTTTTTT. This gives the protein CASSDTGQGNTGELFF.